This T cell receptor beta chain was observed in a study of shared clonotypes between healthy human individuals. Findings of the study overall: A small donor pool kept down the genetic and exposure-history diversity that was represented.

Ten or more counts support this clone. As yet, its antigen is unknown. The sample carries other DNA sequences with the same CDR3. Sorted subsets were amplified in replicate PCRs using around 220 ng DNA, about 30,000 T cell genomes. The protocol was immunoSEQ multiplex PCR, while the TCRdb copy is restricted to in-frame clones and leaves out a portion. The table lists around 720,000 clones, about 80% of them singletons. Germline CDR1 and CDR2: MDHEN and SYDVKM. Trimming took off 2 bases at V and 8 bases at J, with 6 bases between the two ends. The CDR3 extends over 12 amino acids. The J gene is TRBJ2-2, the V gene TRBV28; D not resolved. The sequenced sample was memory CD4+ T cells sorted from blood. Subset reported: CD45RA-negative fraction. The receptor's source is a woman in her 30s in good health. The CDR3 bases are TGTGCCAGCAGTTTACCCGTGGGGGAGCTGTTTTTT. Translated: CASSLPVGELFF.